This T cell receptor beta chain derives from a study of vaccination and CD4 T cells after COVID-19 (dated by TCRdb to 2021 to 2024). Broadly, across the study: SARS-CoV-2 positivity had been established in the convalescent patients by nasal swab PCR, and mild disease was recorded in roughly 10 of these patients and severe disease in one. Control cultures received a CEFX viral epitope pool as the positive control, an HIV-1 Nef peptide pool as the negative control, or no peptide. In the convalescent cohort there were six males and four females, among whom were two Hispanic individuals, seven Caucasians, two Asians and one multiracial person. Post-vaccine blood samples were taken a median of 72 days after the second vaccine dose, with a range of roughly 14 to 250 days. Post-COVID blood samples from convalescent patients were collected a median of approximately 93 days after diagnosis, with a range of 35 to 161 days. Participants received two doses of either the Pfizer-BioNTech BNT162b2 vaccine (n=8) or the Moderna mRNA-1273 vaccine (n=2). In around 10 COVID-19 convalescent patients and 4 infection-naive healthy vaccine recipients, researchers compared the spike-specific CD4+ TCR repertoire from before mRNA vaccination with the repertoire from after. Overlapping spike peptide pools from SARS-CoV-2 and from the common cold coronaviruses HCoV-NL63, HCoV-OC43 and HCoV-229E were used as culture stimuli. What the research found in general, with its limitations: In convalescent patients, a median roughly 85% of post-vaccine SARS-CoV-2-reactive clones were detected only after vaccination, suggesting vaccine-specific priming. Nearly all vaccine-specific clones in convalescent patients (304 of 307) were mono-reactive for SARS-CoV-2 spike rather than cross-reactive with common cold coronaviruses. Relatively few convalescent patients were included in the study, and early timepoints after natural infection were not analyzed. An increase in the median number of SARS-CoV-2-reactive clonotypes from some 20 after infection to roughly 38 after vaccination was observed, but the change was not found to be significant.

Compared with germline, V lacks 0 bases and J lacks 6 bases; bases without a gene match: 5. The CDR3 numbers 15 residues from cysteine through phenylalanine. Only the CDR3 DNA is retained, 45 bases long and in frame from the first base. Sequences LGHNA (CDR1) and YNFKEQ (CDR2) are obtained from the germline V gene. The method behind the library was PCR. DNA from cultured CD4+ T cells underwent TCR sequencing with the Oncomine TCR Beta short-read assay at the Johns Hopkins FTIC core. The QIAamp micro DNA kit was used to extract genomic DNA from the cultured CD4+ T cells. Oncomine TCR Beta libraries from cultured CD4+ T cells were pooled with unique dual indexes and sequenced on an Illumina iSeq 100. Turning to the authors' computational methods: Non-productive sequences were removed, and CDR3s that did not start with C, did not end with F or W, or were shorter than 7 amino acids were discarded. The MANAFEST web application was used to identify antigen-specific clonotypes by comparing peptide-stimulated wells against reference wells and other culture wells. An FDR below 0.05, an odds ratio above 5, and a productive frequency above 0.1% in at least two of three replicate wells were required for clones to be considered positive. A clonotype was classed as cross-reactive if the clonotype showed significant expansion both in SARS-CoV-2 spike wells and in at least one common cold coronavirus spike condition. Levenshtein distances (stringdist) and unrooted phylogenetic trees (ape) in R version 3.6.1 were used to assess CDR3 homology. TCRdb reworked the public reads: Q25 trimming with fastp, MiXCR clone assembly, productive beta chains retained. A single entry per CDR3 protein holds the most common genes and DNA from its merged rows. The authors' filters were not applied to this entry. The sample table lists some 17,000 distinct CDR3 sequences, 43% of them with a count of one. 5% to 8% of the sample goes to the ten largest clones.

A remark on this clonotype: Its antigen is currently not known. Base qualities are not at hand, and no much larger clone is one base apart.

The sample's treatment or condition label, decoded: approximately 9-day PBMC culture with coronavirus spike peptide pools or control peptides (ViraFEST assay). The ViraFEST assay was used in the study, in which antigen-specific T cells were expanded with peptide pools and expanded clonotypes were subsequently identified by TCR sequencing. Positive SARS-CoV-2 PCR tests in the convalescent patients dated from March to December 2020, before Alpha, Beta and Delta variants emerged in the United States. Each well held 2.2 million or so PBMCs cultured with 9 to 10 ug/ml peptide pools in IMDM containing around 5.5% human AB serum and 8 to 10 IU/ml IL-2. On days 3 and 7, half of the culture medium was replaced with fresh IL-2-containing medium. CD4+ T cells were isolated after around 11 days of culture through negative selection using the EasySep CD4+ T cell isolation kit. Ficoll-Paque Plus gradient centrifugation was used to isolate PBMCs from whole blood, and the isolated PBMCs were then either used fresh or cryopreserved at -140C. Triplicate wells were generally used for each culture condition.

This specimen consisted of CD4+ T cells from blood, cultured in vitro, obtained after SARS-CoV-2 vaccination. The sequence was collected from a human donor who had recovered from COVID-19. The V and J segments used are TRBV4-2 and TRBJ2-7, with 10 central nucleotides matching TRBD2. The CDR3 reads CASSQELAGLSEQYF. The nucleotides are TGTGCCAGCAGCCAAGAACTAGCGGGGCTGAGCGAGCAGTACTTC.